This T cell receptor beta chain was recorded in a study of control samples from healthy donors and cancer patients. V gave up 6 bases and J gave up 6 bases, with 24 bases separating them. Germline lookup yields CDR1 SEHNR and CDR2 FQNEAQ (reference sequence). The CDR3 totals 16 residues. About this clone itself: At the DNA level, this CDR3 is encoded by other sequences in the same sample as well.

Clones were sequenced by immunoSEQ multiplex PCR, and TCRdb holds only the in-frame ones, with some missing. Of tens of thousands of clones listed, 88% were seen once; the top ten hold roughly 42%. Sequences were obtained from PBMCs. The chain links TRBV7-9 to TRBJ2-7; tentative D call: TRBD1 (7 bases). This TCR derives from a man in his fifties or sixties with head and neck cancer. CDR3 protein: CASSHGGGTVVSEQYF. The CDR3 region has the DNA TGTGCCAGCAGTCACGGTGGGGGGACAGTGGTTAGCGAGCAGTACTTC.